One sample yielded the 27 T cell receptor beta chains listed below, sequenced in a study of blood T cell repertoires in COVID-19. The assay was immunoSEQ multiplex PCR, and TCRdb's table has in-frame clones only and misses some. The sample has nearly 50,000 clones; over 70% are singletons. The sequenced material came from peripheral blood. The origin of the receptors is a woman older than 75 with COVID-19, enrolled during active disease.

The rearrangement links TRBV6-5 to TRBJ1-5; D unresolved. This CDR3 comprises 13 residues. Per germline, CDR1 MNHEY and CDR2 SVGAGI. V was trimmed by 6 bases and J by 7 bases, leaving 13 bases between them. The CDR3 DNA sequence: TGTGCCAGCAGGATGAGGGTAGACCAGCCCCAGCATTTT. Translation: CASRMRVDQPQHF.

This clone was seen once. CDR3 sequence: CASSSKGQPNEKLFF. The DNA of the CDR3 is TGTGCCAGCAGCTCGAAGGGACAGCCCAATGAAAAACTGTTTTTT. This chain connects TRBV5-4 to TRBJ1-4; the match to TRBD1 covers 7 bases. The germline V gene encodes CDR1 SGHNT and CDR2 YYREEE (reference sequence). V dropped 3 bases and J dropped 5; count of bases not matched to a gene: 7. The CDR3 spans 15 residues.

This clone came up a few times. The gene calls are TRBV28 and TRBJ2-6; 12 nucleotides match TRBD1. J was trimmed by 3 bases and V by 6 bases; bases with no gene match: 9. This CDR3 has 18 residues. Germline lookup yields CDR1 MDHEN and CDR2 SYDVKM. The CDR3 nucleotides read TGTGCCAGCAGCGCGGAGGGACAGGGGGCATATGGGGCCAACGTCCTGACTTTC. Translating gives CASSAEGQGAYGANVLTF.

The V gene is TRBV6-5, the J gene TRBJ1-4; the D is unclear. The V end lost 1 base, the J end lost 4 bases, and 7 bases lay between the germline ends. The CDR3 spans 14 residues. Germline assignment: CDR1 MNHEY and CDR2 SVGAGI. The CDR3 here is CASSYYGDNEKLFF. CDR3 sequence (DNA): TGTGCCAGCAGTTACTATGGAGATAATGAAAAACTGTTTTTT.

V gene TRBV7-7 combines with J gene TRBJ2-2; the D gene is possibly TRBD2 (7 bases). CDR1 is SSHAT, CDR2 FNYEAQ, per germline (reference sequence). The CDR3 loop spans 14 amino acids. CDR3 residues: CASGAGALTGELFF. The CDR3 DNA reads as TGTGCTAGCGGCGCGGGGGCCCTGACTGGGGAGCTGTTTTTT.

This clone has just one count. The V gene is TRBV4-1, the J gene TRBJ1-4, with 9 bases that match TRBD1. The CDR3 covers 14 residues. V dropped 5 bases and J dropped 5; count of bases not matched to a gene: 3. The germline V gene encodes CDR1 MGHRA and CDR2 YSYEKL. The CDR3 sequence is CASSDRGGNEKLFF. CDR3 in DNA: TGCGCCAGCAGCGACAGGGGGGGGAATGAAAAACTGTTTTTT.

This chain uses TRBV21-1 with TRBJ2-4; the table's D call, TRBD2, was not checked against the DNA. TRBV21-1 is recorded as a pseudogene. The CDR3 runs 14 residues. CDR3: CASSKRLAKNIQYF. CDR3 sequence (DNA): TGTGCCAGCAGCAAGAGGTTAGCCAAAAACATTCAGTACTTC.

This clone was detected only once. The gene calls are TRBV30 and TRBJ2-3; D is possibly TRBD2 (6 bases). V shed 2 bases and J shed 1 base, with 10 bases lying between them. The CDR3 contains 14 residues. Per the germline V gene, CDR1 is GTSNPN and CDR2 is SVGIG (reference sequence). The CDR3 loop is CAWSWGGGTDTQYF. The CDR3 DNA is TGTGCCTGGAGTTGGGGAGGCGGCACAGATACGCAGTATTTT.

The DNA for the CDR3 is TGTGCCAGCAGCTTAAACTGGGGGGGTGGCAATCAGCCCCAGCATTTT. Amino acids: CASSLNWGGGNQPQHF. This chain links TRBV11-2 with TRBJ1-5; a weak D match, TRBD1 (5 bases). The CDR3 runs to 16 residues. CDR1 and CDR2 from the germline V gene are SGHAT and FQNNGV. With 2 bases removed from V and 2 bases from J, the gap between germline ends came to 13 bases.

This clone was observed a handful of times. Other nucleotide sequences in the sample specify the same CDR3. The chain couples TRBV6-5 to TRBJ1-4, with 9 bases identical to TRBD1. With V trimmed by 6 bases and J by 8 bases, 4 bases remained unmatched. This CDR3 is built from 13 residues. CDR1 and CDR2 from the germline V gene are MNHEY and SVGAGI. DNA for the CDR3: TGTGCCAGCAGCAGGGACAGGGACGAAAAACTGTTTTTT. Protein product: CASSRDRDEKLFF.

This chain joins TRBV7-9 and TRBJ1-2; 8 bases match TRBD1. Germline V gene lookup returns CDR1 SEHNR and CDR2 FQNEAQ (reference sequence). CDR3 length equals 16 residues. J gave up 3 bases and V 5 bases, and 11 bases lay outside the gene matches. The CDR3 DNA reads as TGTGCCAGCAGCCAAGGGAACAGGGGGTTTGACTATGGCTACACCTTC. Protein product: CASSQGNRGFDYGYTF.

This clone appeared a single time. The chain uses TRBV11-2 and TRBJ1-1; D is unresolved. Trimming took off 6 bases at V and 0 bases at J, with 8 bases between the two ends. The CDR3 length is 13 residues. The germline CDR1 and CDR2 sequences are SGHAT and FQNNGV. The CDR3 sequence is CASRLALNTEAFF. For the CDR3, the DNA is TGTGCCAGCAGGTTGGCTCTGAACACTGAAGCTTTCTTT.

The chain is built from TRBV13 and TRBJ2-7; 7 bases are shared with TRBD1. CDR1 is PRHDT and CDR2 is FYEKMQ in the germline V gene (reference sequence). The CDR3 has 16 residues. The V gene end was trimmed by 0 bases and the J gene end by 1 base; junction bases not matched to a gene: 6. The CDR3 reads CASSLGFGDRSYEQYF. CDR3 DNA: TGTGCCAGCAGCTTAGGTTTTGGGGACAGATCCTACGAGCAGTACTTC.

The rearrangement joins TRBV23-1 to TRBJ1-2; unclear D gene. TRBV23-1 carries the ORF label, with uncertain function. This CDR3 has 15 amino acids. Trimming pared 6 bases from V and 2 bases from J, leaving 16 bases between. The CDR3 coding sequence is TGCGCCAGCAGCCTCCCCCCAGGTCGCAACTATGGCTACACCTTC. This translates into CASSLPPGRNYGYTF.

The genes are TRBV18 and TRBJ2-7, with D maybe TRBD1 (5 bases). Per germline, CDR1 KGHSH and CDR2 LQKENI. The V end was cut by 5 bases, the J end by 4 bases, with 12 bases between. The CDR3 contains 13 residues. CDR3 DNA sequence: TGTGCCAGCTCAAAGGACATGTCTTACGAGCAGTACTTC. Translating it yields CASSKDMSYEQYF. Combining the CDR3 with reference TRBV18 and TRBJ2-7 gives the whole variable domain NAGVMQNPRHLVRRRGQEARLRCSPMKGHSHVYWYRQLPEEGLKFMVYLQKENIIDESGMPKERFSAEFPKEGPSILRIQQVVRGDSAAYFCASSKDMSYEQYFGPGTRLTVT.

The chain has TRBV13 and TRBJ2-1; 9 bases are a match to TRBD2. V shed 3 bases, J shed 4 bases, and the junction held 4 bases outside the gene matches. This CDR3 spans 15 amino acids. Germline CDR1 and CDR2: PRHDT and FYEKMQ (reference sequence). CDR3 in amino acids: CASSFRTSVYNEQFF. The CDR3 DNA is TGTGCCAGCAGCTTTCGGACTAGCGTATACAATGAGCAGTTCTTC.

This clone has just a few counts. CDR3 DNA sequence: TGTGCCAGCAGTAGACTAGCAGCTTACAATGAGCAGTTCTTC. Amino acids: CASSRLAAYNEQFF. This chain joins TRBV6-5 and TRBJ2-1; 7 positions match TRBD2. This CDR3 region has 14 residues. Trimming took 5 bases from V and 4 from J; bases not matched to a gene: 5. Germline CDR1 and CDR2: MNHEY and SVGAGI.

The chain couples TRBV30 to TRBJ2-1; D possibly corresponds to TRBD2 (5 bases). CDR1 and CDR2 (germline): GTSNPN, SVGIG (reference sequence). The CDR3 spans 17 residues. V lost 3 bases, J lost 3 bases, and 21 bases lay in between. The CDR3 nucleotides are TGTGCCTGGAGATCCCCTACAACTAGAAGATTCTACAATGAGCAGTTCTTC. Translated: CAWRSPTTRRFYNEQFF.

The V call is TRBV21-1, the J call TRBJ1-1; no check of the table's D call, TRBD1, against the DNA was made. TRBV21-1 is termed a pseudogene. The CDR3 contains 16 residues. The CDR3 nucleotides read TGTGCCAGCAGCAAAGATAGCAGGGTCGGGAACACTGAAGCTTTCTTT. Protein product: CASSKDSRVGNTEAFF.

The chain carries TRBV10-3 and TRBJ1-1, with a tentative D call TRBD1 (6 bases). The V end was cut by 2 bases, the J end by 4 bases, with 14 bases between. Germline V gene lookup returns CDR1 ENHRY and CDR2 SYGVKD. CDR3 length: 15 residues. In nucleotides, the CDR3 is TGTGCCATCAGTGAGACCCCTGGGGGCGGCACTGAAGCTTTCTTT. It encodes CAISETPGGGTEAFF.

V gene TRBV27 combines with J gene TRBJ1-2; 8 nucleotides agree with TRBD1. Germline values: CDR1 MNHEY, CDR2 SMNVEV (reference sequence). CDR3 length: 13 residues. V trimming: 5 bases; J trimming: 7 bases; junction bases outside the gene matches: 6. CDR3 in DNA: TGTGCCAGCAGTCCGACAGGGGTGGTTGGCTACACCTTC. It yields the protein CASSPTGVVGYTF.

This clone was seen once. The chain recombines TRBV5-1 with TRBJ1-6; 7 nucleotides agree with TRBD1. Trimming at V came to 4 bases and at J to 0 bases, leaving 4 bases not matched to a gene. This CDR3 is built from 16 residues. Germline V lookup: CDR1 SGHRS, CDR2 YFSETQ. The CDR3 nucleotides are TGCGCCAGCAGCCCGGGACAGACCTCCTATAATTCACCCCTCCACTTT. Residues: CASSPGQTSYNSPLHF.

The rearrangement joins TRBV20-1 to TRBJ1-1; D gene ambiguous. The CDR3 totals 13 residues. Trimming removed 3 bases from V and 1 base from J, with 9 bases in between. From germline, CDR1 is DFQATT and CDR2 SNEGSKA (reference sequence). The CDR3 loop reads CSASEAANTEAFF. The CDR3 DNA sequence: TGCAGTGCTAGTGAGGCGGCGAACACTGAAGCTTTCTTT.

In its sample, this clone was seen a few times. DNA of the CDR3: TGCGCCAGCAGTGAGCTACGCCATGGCTACACCTTC. Protein product: CASSELRHGYTF. The genes are TRBV10-2 and TRBJ1-2, with D uncertain. V was trimmed by 2 bases and J by 6 bases, leaving 7 bases between them. Looked up from germline, CDR1 is WSHSY and CDR2 is SAAADI. This CDR3 is 12 amino acids long.

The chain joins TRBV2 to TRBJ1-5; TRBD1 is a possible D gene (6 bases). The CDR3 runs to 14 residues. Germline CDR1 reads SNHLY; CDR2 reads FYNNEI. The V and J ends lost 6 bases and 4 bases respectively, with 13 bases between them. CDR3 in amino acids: CASRRDNGNQPQHF. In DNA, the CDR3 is TGTGCCAGCAGGAGGGACAACGGGAATCAGCCCCAGCATTTT. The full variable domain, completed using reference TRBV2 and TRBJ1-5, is EPEVTQTPSHQVTQMGQEVILRCVPISNHLYFYWYRQILGQKVEFLVSFYNNEISEKSEIFDDQFSVERPDGSNFTLKIRSTKLEDSAMYFCASRRDNGNQPQHFGDGTRLSIL.

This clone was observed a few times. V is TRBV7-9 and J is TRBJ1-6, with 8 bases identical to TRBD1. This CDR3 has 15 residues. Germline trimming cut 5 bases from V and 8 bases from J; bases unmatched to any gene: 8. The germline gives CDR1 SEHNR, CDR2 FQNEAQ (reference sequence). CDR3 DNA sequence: TGTGCCAGCAGCCCACAGGGGGTTGGCGATTCACCCCTCCACTTT. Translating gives CASSPQGVGDSPLHF.

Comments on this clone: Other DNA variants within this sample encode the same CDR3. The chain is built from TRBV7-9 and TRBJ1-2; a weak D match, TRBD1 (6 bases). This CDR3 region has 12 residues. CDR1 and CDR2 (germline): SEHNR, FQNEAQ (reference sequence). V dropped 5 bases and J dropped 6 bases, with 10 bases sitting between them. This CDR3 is CASSPTGHGYTF. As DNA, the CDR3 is TGTGCCAGCAGCCCCACAGGGCATGGCTACACCTTC.